The sequence of this TCR beta chain was determined in a study of OX40 agonist ivuxolimab in advanced cancers. This CDR3 is built from 13 residues. The germline CDR1 and CDR2 sequences are WNHNN and SYGVQD (reference sequence). The V and J ends lost 3 bases and 2 bases respectively, with 7 bases between them. Some clones are missing from TCRdb's copy, which holds only in-frame ones; the method was immunoSEQ multiplex PCR. The table records around 70,000 clones, 84% of them present only once. Details on this clone: Additional DNA sequences in this sample encode the identical CDR3.

This material consisted of CD4+ or CD8+ T cells sorted from blood, taken in a trial of the OX40 agonist ivuxolimab. The receptor was derived from an adult with an advanced solid tumor such as melanoma, head and neck, liver or kidney cancer. This rearrangement joins TRBV10-1 to TRBJ1-2; D gene uncertain. The CDR3 sequence is CASSDRTNYGYTF. CDR3 nucleotides: TGCGCCAGCAGTGACAGGACCAACTATGGCTACACCTTC.